Below, one T cell receptor (beta chain) is given with its context. Profiled with immunoSEQ multiplex PCR; TCRdb holds only in-frame clones, not every one. This table has 1,100 or so clones, around 64% appearing once. This sample was included in a study of CD8 T cells in acute hepatitis C reinfection. General study results and limits: No group differed significantly in the high NS3-1073 repertoire diversity. A V04-02/J02-02 clonotype was among approximately 13 public ones, independent of outcome. Preferential TRBV04 and TRBV06 usage appeared in all groups and was not explained by the naive pool.

The CDR3 is 14 residues long. CDR1 SGHDN and CDR2 FVKESK come from the germline V gene. The germline V and J ends were trimmed by 4 bases and 9 bases, with 18 bases remaining between them. As to time point: at least 347 days after estimated infection, following spontaneous clearance. Hepatitis C virus-specific T cells were sequenced directly ex vivo without in vitro expansion. CD3, CD8 and CD45RO antibodies stained cells; a viability dye excluded dead cells. The source of this sequence is a man aged 35 to 55 who spontaneously cleared hepatitis C infection. The sample consisted of HCV NS3-1073 tetramer-sorted CD8+ T cells from PBMCs, taken at follow-up. The chain couples TRBV14 to TRBJ2-5; a weak D match, TRBD1 (7 bases). The CDR3 spells CASSPIGQGEAQYF. The DNA for the CDR3 is TGTGCCAGCAGCCCCATAGGCCAGGGGGAGGCCCAGTACTTC.